The clone carrying this T cell receptor (beta chain) appeared a single time. Its antigen is unknown. This sample was taken from a study of cytomegalovirus exposure and HLA in healthy donors. 13 Jbeta primers and 60 Vbeta primers were used for the PCR. Assay: immunoSEQ multiplex PCR; the TCRdb copy retains only in-frame clones and omits some. The profile shows around 36,000 clones, 75% to 85% of them singletons. CDR1 and CDR2 from the germline V gene are SGHTA and FQGNSA. V lost 1 base to trimming and J lost 2 bases; unmatched junction nucleotides: 2. The CDR3 runs 15 residues. Whole-study findings and limits: As was reported, the classifier diagnosed cytomegalovirus status with high specificity and sensitivity. Within the data, a cluster of highly shared sequence variants was likely a sequencing artifact. The study recorded over 150 TCR beta chains that were cytomegalovirus-associated.

V gene TRBV7-2 combines with J gene TRBJ2-3; TRBD2 aligns across 8 bases. The clonotype was recovered from a woman aged 40 to 50 in good health and CMV-seronegative. Input material: PBMCs. The CDR3 coding sequence is TGTGCCAGCAGCTTAGGGGGACTAGACACAGATACGCAGTATTTT. Translating it yields CASSLGGLDTDTQYF. The full variable domain, its missing parts supplied by reference TRBV7-2 and TRBJ2-3, is GAGVSQSPSNKVTEKGKDVELRCDPISGHTALYWYRQSLGQGLEFLIYFQGNSAPDKSGLPSDRFSAERTGGSVSTLTIQRTQQEDSAVYLCASSLGGLDTDTQYFGPGTRLTVL.